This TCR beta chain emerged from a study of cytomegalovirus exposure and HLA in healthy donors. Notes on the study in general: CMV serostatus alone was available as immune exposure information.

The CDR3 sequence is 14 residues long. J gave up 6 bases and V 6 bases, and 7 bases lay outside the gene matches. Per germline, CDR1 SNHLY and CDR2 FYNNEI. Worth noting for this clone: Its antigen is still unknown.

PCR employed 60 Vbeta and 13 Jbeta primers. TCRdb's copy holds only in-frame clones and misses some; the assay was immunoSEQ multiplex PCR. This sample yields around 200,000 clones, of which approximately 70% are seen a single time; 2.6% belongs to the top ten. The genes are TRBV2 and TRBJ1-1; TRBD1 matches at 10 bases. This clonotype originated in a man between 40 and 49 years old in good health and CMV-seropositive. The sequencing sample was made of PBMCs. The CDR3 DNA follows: TGTGCCAGCAGGGGGGACAGGGGTGATTCTGAAGCTTTCTTT. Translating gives CASRGDRGDSEAFF.